Listed below are T cell receptor beta chains from one sample, sequenced in a study of beta chain features in type 1 diabetes. TCRdb's table, derived via immunoSEQ multiplex PCR, lists solely in-frame clones and lacks some. The sample holds some 410,000 clones; about 10% are singletons and the top ten take over 0.04%. The source material was naive CD4+ T cells from blood. Receptors originate from a woman between 18 and 30 years old in good health. The CDR3 runs from the conserved cysteine through the conserved F or W. Fields, in order: J gene, D gene, clone size, V gene, CDR3 protein, CDR3 DNA. D genes are given only for firm matches. Only part of the rows carry a size: once, few, many, or a class if the clone is expanded.

TRBJ2-3 NA few TRBV14 CASSQEGGLALADTQYF TGTGCCAGCAGCCAAGAAGGTGGGCTAGCTTTAGCGGATACGCAGTATTTT
TRBJ2-5 NA NA TRBV5-4 CASSQTDPGTQYF TGTGCCAGCAGCCAGACGGATCCAGGGACCCAGTACTTC
TRBJ1-1 NA NA TRBV6-6 CASSPIRAEAFF TGTGCCAGCAGCCCGATCCGAGCTGAAGCTTTCTTT
TRBJ1-2 NA NA TRBV20-1 CSASRSQGYTF TGCAGTGCTAGTCGCAGTCAGGGCTACACCTTC
TRBJ1-3 NA NA TRBV4-2 CASSQEHGRNTIYF TGTGCCAGCAGCCAAGAACACGGCAGAAACACCATATATTTT
TRBJ2-5 NA few TRBV6-6 CASRDYGTPQETQYF TGTGCCAGCAGAGACTACGGGACGCCCCAAGAGACCCAGTACTTC
TRBJ2-3 NA NA TRBV5-4 CASSLVGPTDTQYF TGTGCCAGCAGCTTGGTAGGACCCACAGATACGCAGTATTTT
TRBJ2-1 NA many TRBV29-1 CSVQGSRFF TGCAGCGTGCAAGGGTCGCGGTTCTTC
TRBJ2-1 NA few TRBV7-9 CASSLKLGNEQFF TGTGCCAGCAGCTTAAAATTGGGCAATGAGCAGTTCTTC
TRBJ2-6 NA many TRBV9 CASSANPGANVLTF TGTGCCAGCAGCGCAAATCCTGGGGCCAACGTCCTGACTTTC
TRBJ2-1 NA NA TRBV29-1 CSVKTSSYNEQFF TGCAGCGTTAAAACGAGCTCCTACAATGAGCAGTTCTTC
TRBJ2-7 TRBD2 NA TRBV30 CAWSNLAGIREQYF TGTGCCTGGAGTAATCTAGCGGGAATCCGGGAGCAGTACTTC
TRBJ2-3 TRBD2 NA TRBV4-1 CASREKLATGTDTQYF TGCGCCAGCAGAGAAAAACTAGCGACCGGCACAGATACGCAGTATTTT
TRBJ1-2 NA few TRBV18 CASSLDSYGVYGYTF TGTGCCAGCTCACTAGACTCATACGGAGTTTATGGCTACACCTTC
TRBJ2-5 NA few TRBV10-3 CAISESDGYQETQYF TGTGCCATCAGTGAGAGCGACGGATACCAAGAGACCCAGTACTTC
TRBJ2-1 NA NA TRBV7-2 CASSLAADRYNEQFF TGTGCCAGCAGCTTAGCCGCAGACAGGTACAATGAGCAGTTCTTC
TRBJ2-3 TRBD2 NA TRBV7-2 CASSFGLATDTQYF TGTGCCAGCAGCTTCGGACTAGCTACAGATACGCAGTATTTT
TRBJ1-1 NA few TRBV4-3 CASSLRQGTEAFF TGCGCCAGCAGCCTCCGACAAGGCACTGAAGCTTTCTTT
TRBJ2-5 TRBD2 NA TRBV4-1 CASSLGLAVQETQYF TGCGCCAGCAGCCTTGGACTAGCGGTCCAAGAGACCCAGTACTTC
TRBJ2-1 NA NA TRBV29-1 CSVDQGRYYNEQFF TGCAGCGTTGACCAAGGCAGATACTACAATGAGCAGTTCTTC
TRBJ1-3 NA few TRBV27 CASSPFQGRNTIYF TGTGCCAGCAGCCCCTTCCAGGGCAGAAACACCATATATTTT
TRBJ2-5 NA few TRBV4-1 CASSQRGADPRETQYF TGCGCCAGCAGCCAAAGGGGGGCGGATCCCCGAGAGACCCAGTACTTC
TRBJ1-1 NA NA TRBV5-1 CASSLGGMDTEAFF TGCGCCAGCAGCCTGGGAGGGATGGACACTGAAGCTTTCTTT
TRBJ2-5 NA few TRBV5-1 CASSSAEVRDAEETQYF TGCGCCAGCAGCTCCGCCGAAGTCCGGGACGCCGAAGAGACCCAGTACTTC
TRBJ2-3 TRBD2 NA TRBV5-4 CASSLEILAGVTDTQYF TGTGCCAGCAGCTTGGAAATACTAGCGGGGGTCACAGATACGCAGTATTTT
TRBJ2-1 NA few TRBV19 CASSAREISYNEQFF TGTGCCAGTAGTGCCCGGGAGATCTCCTACAATGAGCAGTTCTTC
TRBJ1-6 NA NA TRBV14 CASSQEGERPLHF TGTGCCAGCAGCCAAGAGGGCGAGCGGCCCCTCCACTTT
TRBJ1-2 TRBD1 NA TRBV5-6 CASSLNRGRGYTF TGTGCCAGCAGCTTAAACAGGGGGCGAGGCTACACCTTC
TRBJ2-7 NA few TRBV18 CASSHQESRDGYEQYF TGTGCCAGCTCCCATCAGGAGTCACGGGACGGCTACGAGCAGTACTTC
TRBJ2-3 TRBD2 NA TRBV7-2 CASSLASGLRATFSTDTQYF TGTGCCAGCAGCTTAGCATCGGGACTAAGGGCCACCTTTAGCACAGATACGCAGTATTTT
TRBJ1-3 NA NA TRBV7-2 CASSLKGGSGNTIYF TGTGCCAGCAGCTTAAAGGGGGGCTCTGGAAACACCATATATTTT
TRBJ1-2 NA few TRBV13 CASSPPANYGYTF TGTGCCAGCAGCCCCCCGGCGAACTATGGCTACACCTTC
TRBJ1-1 NA few TRBV6-5 CASSYGQSTEAFF TGTGCCAGCAGTTACGGACAGTCCACTGAAGCTTTCTTT
TRBJ2-5 NA few TRBV5-1 CASSLEAGEATQYF TGCGCCAGCAGCTTGGAGGCAGGGGAAGCGACCCAGTACTTC
TRBJ2-5 TRBD2 NA TRBV7-2 CASSPQAGSQETQYF TGTGCCAGCAGCCCCCAAGCGGGGAGCCAAGAGACCCAGTACTTC
TRBJ2-3 NA NA TRBV7-2 CASSSFRADTQYF TGTGCCAGCAGCTCCTTTCGCGCAGATACGCAGTATTTT
TRBJ2-2 NA NA TRBV10-2 CASSDLLTNTGELFF TGCGCCAGCAGTGACCTACTGACTAACACCGGGGAGCTGTTTTTT
TRBJ2-7 NA NA TRBV7-8 CASTPGQTYEQYF TGTGCCAGCACCCCGGGGCAGACCTACGAGCAGTACTTC
TRBJ2-5 NA NA TRBV28 CASSGYRTQETQYF TGTGCCAGCAGTGGTTACAGGACGCAAGAGACCCAGTACTTC
TRBJ1-1 TRBD1 NA TRBV5-1 CASSISAGGMNTEAFF TGCGCCAGCAGCATTTCGGCAGGGGGCATGAACACTGAAGCTTTCTTT
TRBJ2-7 NA NA TRBV29-1 CSVNRGSEGSYEQYF TGCAGCGTCAATAGGGGAAGCGAGGGCTCCTACGAGCAGTACTTC
TRBJ2-1 TRBD2 NA TRBV30 CARTGGGYNEQFF TGTGCGCGGACTGGCGGGGGCTACAATGAGCAGTTCTTC
TRBJ2-7 TRBD1 NA TRBV7-2 CASSTRQGQYEQYF TGTGCCAGCAGCACTCGACAGGGTCAGTACGAGCAGTACTTC
TRBJ2-5 NA NA TRBV11-2 CASSLVVPRTQYF TGTGCCAGCAGCTTAGTAGTCCCAAGGACCCAGTACTTC
TRBJ2-1 NA NA TRBV19 CASSINTGADNEQFF TGTGCCAGTAGTATCAATACGGGAGCCGACAATGAGCAGTTCTTC
TRBJ2-1 NA few TRBV2 CASSKISNEQFF TGTGCCAGCAGCAAAATAAGCAATGAGCAGTTCTTC
TRBJ2-1 NA NA TRBV5-6 CASSFTRNEQFF TGTGCCAGCAGCTTTACTAGGAATGAGCAGTTCTTC
TRBJ2-3 NA NA TRBV7-9 CASTAPRGEASTDTQYF TGTGCCAGCACCGCCCCCAGGGGGGAGGCTAGCACAGATACGCAGTATTTT
TRBJ1-1 NA few TRBV9 CASSVTGSNTEAFF TGTGCCAGCAGCGTCACAGGGAGCAACACTGAAGCTTTCTTT
TRBJ2-7 NA NA TRBV5-1 CASSLTSYEQYF TGCGCCAGCAGCTTGACAAGCTACGAGCAGTACTTC
TRBJ1-1 TRBD1 few TRBV10-3 CAISVQGVNTEAFF TGTGCCATCAGTGTACAGGGGGTGAACACTGAAGCTTTCTTT
TRBJ2-3 TRBD1 few TRBV5-1 CASSPGTGTDTQYF TGCGCCAGCAGCCCCGGGACAGGCACAGATACGCAGTATTTT
TRBJ2-5 NA many TRBV7-9 CASKRGEETQYF TGTGCCAGCAAGCGCGGAGAAGAGACCCAGTACTTC
TRBJ2-3 TRBD2 NA TRBV30 CAWSGSRTSGSGTDTQYF TGTGCCTGGAGCGGAAGCCGGACTAGCGGGAGCGGCACAGATACGCAGTATTTT
TRBJ2-1 TRBD2 few TRBV10-1 CANPLAGVGNEQFF TGCGCCAATCCACTAGCGGGAGTAGGTAATGAGCAGTTCTTC